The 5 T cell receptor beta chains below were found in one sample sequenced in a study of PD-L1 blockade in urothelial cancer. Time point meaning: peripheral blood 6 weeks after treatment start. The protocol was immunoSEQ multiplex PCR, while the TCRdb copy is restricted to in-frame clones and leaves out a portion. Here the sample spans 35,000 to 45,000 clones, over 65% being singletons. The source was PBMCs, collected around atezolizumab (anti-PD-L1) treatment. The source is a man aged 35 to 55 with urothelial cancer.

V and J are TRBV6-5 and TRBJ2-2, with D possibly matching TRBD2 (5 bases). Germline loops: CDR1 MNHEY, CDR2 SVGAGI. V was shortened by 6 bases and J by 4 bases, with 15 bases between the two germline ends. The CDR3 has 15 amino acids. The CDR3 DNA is TGTGCCAGCAGACGTGGACGGACTCTCACCGGGGAGCTGTTTTTT. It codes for CASRRGRTLTGELFF.

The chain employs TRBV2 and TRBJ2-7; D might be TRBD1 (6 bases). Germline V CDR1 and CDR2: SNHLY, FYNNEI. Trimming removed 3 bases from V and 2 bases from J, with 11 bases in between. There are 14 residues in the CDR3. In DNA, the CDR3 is TGTGCCAGCAGTGACCAGGGGTCAGCCTACGAGCAGTACTTC. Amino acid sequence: CASSDQGSAYEQYF.

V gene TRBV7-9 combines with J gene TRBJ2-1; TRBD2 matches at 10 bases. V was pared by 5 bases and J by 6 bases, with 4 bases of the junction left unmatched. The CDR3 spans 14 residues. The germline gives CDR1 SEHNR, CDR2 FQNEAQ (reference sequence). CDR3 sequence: CASSNSGRSNEQFF. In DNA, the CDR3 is TGTGCCAGCAGCAATAGCGGGAGGAGCAATGAGCAGTTCTTC.

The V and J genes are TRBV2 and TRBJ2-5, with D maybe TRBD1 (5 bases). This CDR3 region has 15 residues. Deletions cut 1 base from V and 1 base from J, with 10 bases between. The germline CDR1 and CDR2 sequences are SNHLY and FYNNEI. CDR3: CASSEETTAQETQYF. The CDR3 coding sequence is TGTGCCAGCAGTGAAGAAACGACAGCCCAAGAGACCCAGTACTTC. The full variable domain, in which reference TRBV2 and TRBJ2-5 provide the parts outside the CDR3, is EPEVTQTPSHQVTQMGQEVILRCVPISNHLYFYWYRQILGQKVEFLVSFYNNEISEKSEIFDDQFSVERPDGSNFTLKIRSTKLEDSAMYFCASSEETTAQETQYFGPGTRLLVL.

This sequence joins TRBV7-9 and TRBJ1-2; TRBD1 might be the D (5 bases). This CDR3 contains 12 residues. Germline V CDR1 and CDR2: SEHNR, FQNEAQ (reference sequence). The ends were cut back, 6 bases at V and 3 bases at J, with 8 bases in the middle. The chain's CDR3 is CASSSGDYGYTF. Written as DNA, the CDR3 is TGTGCCAGCAGTTCGGGGGACTATGGCTACACCTTC.